Below are 10 T cell receptor beta chains sequenced from a single sample in a study of cytomegalovirus exposure and HLA in healthy donors. It was with 60 Vbeta and 13 Jbeta primers that the PCR ran. Produced via immunoSEQ multiplex PCR; TCRdb's table is partial and in-frame only. This repertoire comprises tens of thousands of clones; its ten largest clones make up under 7%. Sequenced input: PBMCs. The receptors derive from a young man in good health and CMV-seropositive.

The chain combines TRBV4-2 with TRBJ2-1; 11 bases line up with TRBD2. Per germline, CDR1 LGHNA and CDR2 YNFKEQ. The V segment lost 1 base and the J segment 4 bases; nucleotides outside the gene matches: 3. This CDR3 is 16 amino acids long. In nucleotides, the CDR3 is TGTGCCAGCAGCCAAGGTGGACTAGCGGGTTACAATGAGCAGTTCTTC. As protein: CASSQGGLAGYNEQFF.

The V gene is TRBV5-1, the J gene TRBJ2-1; 9 bases match TRBD2. CDR1 and CDR2 from the germline V gene are SGHRS and YFSETQ. V lost 3 bases, J lost 0 bases, and 28 bases stayed unmatched. The CDR3 loop spans 24 amino acids. CDR3 amino acids: CASSYSEGGISDSGGDFSYNEQFF. The CDR3 DNA follows: TGCGCCAGCAGCTACTCAGAAGGGGGAATCTCGGATAGCGGGGGAGATTTCTCCTACAATGAGCAGTTCTTC.

V usage is TRBV6-1 and J usage is TRBJ1-2; D might be TRBD1 (5 bases). This CDR3 comprises 13 residues. Germline values: CDR1 MNHNS, CDR2 SASEGT. Between the trimmed V and J ends, which lost 8 bases and 6 bases, there was a span of 16 bases. This chain's CDR3 is CASPEEGGDGYTF. CDR3 in DNA: TGTGCCAGCCCGGAGGAGGGAGGGGATGGCTACACCTTC.

This chain links TRBV5-1 with TRBJ2-5; D might be TRBD1 (5 bases). CDR3 length: 13 amino acids. The germline V gene has CDR1 SGHRS and CDR2 YFSETQ. Trimming cost V 0 bases and J 4 bases, with 7 bases left between them. DNA for the CDR3: TGCGCCAGCAGCTTGGGACAGTCAGAGACCCAGTACTTC. This sequence encodes CASSLGQSETQYF.

The chain is built from TRBV13 and TRBJ2-1; TRBD2 agrees at 7 bases. The CDR3 has 15 amino acids. In germline, CDR1 is PRHDT, CDR2 FYEKMQ (reference sequence). V lost 5 bases, J lost 10 bases, and 14 bases stayed unmatched. CDR3 DNA sequence: TGTGCCAGCAGCCCTCCCATGCGGGGGTACCGAGAGCAGTTCTTC. As protein: CASSPPMRGYREQFF.

A word on this clone: Other DNA sequences in this specimen translate into the identical CDR3. This sequence joins TRBV4-2 and TRBJ1-1; the D is unclear. V lost 1 base to trimming and J lost 1 base, with 7 bases between them. Germline values: CDR1 LGHNA, CDR2 YNFKEQ. The length of the CDR3 is 14 residues. The CDR3 reads CASSQAPENTEAFF. CDR3 bases: TGTGCCAGCAGCCAAGCACCAGAGAACACTGAAGCTTTCTTT.

The chain uses TRBV6-4 and TRBJ1-5; TRBD1 agrees at 8 bases. The germline V gene has CDR1 MRHNA and CDR2 SNTAGT. The length of the CDR3 is 17 residues. The trim removed 5 bases at V and 0 bases at J, leaving 9 bases unmatched. This CDR3 reads CASSSDCRGLSNQPQHF. CDR3 DNA: TGTGCCAGCAGTAGCGACTGCAGGGGGCTTAGCAATCAGCCCCAGCATTTT.

This chain joins TRBV5-8 and TRBJ2-7, with TRBD1 as a possible D gene (5 bases). The CDR3 is 13 residues long. V was trimmed by 1 base and J by 4 bases, leaving 9 bases between them. Germline V gene data show CDR1 as SGHTS and CDR2 as YDEGEE. The CDR3 protein is CASSLRGTYEQYF. For the CDR3, the DNA is TGTGCCAGCAGCTTGAGGGGTACTTACGAGCAGTACTTC. Combining the CDR3 with reference TRBV5-8 and TRBJ2-7 gives the whole variable domain EAGVTQSPTHLIKTRGQQATLRCSPISGHTSVYWYQQALGLGLQFLLWYDEGEERNRGNFPPRFSGRQFPNYSSELNVNALELEDSALYLCASSLRGTYEQYFGPGTRLTVT.

The genes are TRBV30 and TRBJ1-4; 10 bases line up with TRBD1. Germline lookup yields CDR1 GTSNPN and CDR2 SVGIG (reference sequence). There are 15 residues in the CDR3. V lost 5 bases and J lost 5; bases outside the gene matches: 8. CDR3 protein: CAWAPQDRGNEKLFF. In DNA form, the CDR3 reads TGTGCCTGGGCACCACAGGACAGGGGGAATGAAAAACTGTTTTTT. Looking up the rest from reference TRBV30 and TRBJ1-4 gives the full variable domain: SQTIHQWPATLVQPVGSPLSLECTVEGTSNPNLYWYRQAAGRGLQLLFYSVGIGQISSEVPQNLSASRPQDRQFILSSKKLLLSDSGFYLCAWAPQDRGNEKLFFGSGTQLSVL.

J is TRBJ2-2 and V is TRBV6-5, with D possibly being TRBD2 (5 bases). The CDR3 is 14 amino acids. Germline V gene data show CDR1 as MNHEY and CDR2 as SVGAGI. Trimming removed 2 bases from V and 6 bases from J, with 10 bases in between. CDR3 coding DNA: TGTGCCAGCAGTTACCGGGGAGTAGCCGGGGAGCTGTTTTTT. It specifies CASSYRGVAGELFF.